This T cell receptor (beta chain) was captured by sequencing in a study of OX40 agonist ivuxolimab in advanced cancers. Turning to the study itself: The treatment was a fully human IgG2 OX40 agonist, ivuxolimab. The study, taken as a whole, reports: Researchers did not establish what antigens the expanded peripheral T cells target. Clonal expansion by week 6 occurred in CD4+ and CD8+ blood T cells (at 0.1 to 3.0 mg/kg). There were also nonresponders showing low normalized T-cell clonal expansion.

A note on this clone: Its antigen is not known.

Only in-frame clones appear in the TCRdb table, and some are missing; sequencing was by immunoSEQ multiplex PCR. This table holds 50,000 to 65,000 clones, over 75% found once. The sequencing here drew on CD4+ or CD8+ T cells sorted from blood, taken in a trial of the OX40 agonist ivuxolimab. This clonotype originated in an adult with an advanced solid tumor such as melanoma, head and neck, liver or kidney cancer.

The chain's CDR3 is CASNIRPETYEQYF. The DNA of the CDR3 is TGCGCCAGCAATATCAGGCCCGAGACCTACGAGCAGTACTTC. The chain carries TRBV5-1 and TRBJ2-7, with unresolved D. Trimming shortened V by 6 bases and J by 2 bases, and 15 bases separated the two germline ends. This CDR3 spans 14 amino acids. CDR1 is SGHRS and CDR2 is YFSETQ in the germline V gene.